This is a list of T cell receptor beta chains from one sample in a study of shared clonotypes between healthy human individuals. The assay was immunoSEQ multiplex PCR, and TCRdb's table has in-frame clones only and misses some. The top ten hold roughly 13% of the sample, which has about 520,000 clones, 81% seen once. What was sequenced was PBMCs. These receptors originate from a woman aged 35 to 49 in good health. Some clones in this sample may be carry-over from other donors' samples. Both conserved end residues are part of each CDR3. The D gene is left open where the match is weak. Size tells how often a clone was seen (once, few, many) or the class of an expanded clone, and some rows leave it out.

v_call	clone_size	j_call	d_call	cdr3_aa	cdr3_nt
TRBV29-1	NA	TRBJ1-1	NA	CSVLNTEAFF	TGCAGCGTATTGAACACTGAAGCTTTCTTT
TRBV6-1	many	TRBJ2-7	NA	CATQNRGIYEQYF	TGTGCCACCCAGAACCGGGGTATCTACGAGCAGTACTTC
TRBV18	NA	TRBJ1-2	NA	CASSPRQEGEGGYTF	TGTGCCAGCTCACCACGTCAAGAAGGGGAGGGAGGCTACACCTTC
TRBV29-1	NA	TRBJ2-7	NA	CSVEVGRGRTYEQYF	TGCAGCGTTGAAGTGGGGCGGGGACGTACCTACGAGCAGTACTTC
TRBV6-5	NA	TRBJ2-3	TRBD1	CASSGGTGADTQYF	TGTGCCAGCAGTGGGGGGACAGGTGCCGATACGCAGTATTTT
TRBV2	NA	TRBJ1-2	NA	CASSKDSVYGYTF	TGTGCCAGCAGTAAGGACAGCGTCTATGGCTACACCTTC
TRBV1	NA	TRBJ2-1	NA	CTSRLRTSGNYNEQFF	TGCACCAGCAGACTTCGGACTAGCGGGAACTACAATGAGCAGTTCTTC
TRBV5-6	NA	TRBJ1-5	TRBD1	CASSKNRGRTEAQHF	TGTGCCAGCAGCAAAAACAGGGGTCGAACTGAGGCCCAGCATTTT
TRBV5-4	NA	TRBJ2-1	NA	CASSLVVASEQFF	TGTGCCAGCAGCTTGGTGGTAGCATCTGAGCAGTTCTTC
TRBV19	NA	TRBJ1-4	TRBD1	CASMGQQDNEKLFF	TGTGCCAGTATGGGACAGCAAGATAATGAAAAACTGTTTTTT
TRBV4-3	NA	TRBJ2-7	NA	CASSQDIFSYEQYF	TGCGCCAGCAGCCAGGATATATTCTCCTACGAGCAGTACTTC
TRBV19	NA	TRBJ2-1	NA	CASSISAAYNEQFF	TGTGCCAGTAGTATTTCCGCTGCCTACAATGAGCAGTTCTTC
TRBV19	NA	TRBJ1-3	NA	CASSMDSNSGNTIYF	TGTGCCAGTAGTATGGACAGCAATTCTGGAAACACCATATATTTT
TRBV10-3	NA	TRBJ2-7	TRBD1	CAISRTGAYEQYF	TGTGCCATCAGTAGGACAGGGGCCTACGAGCAGTACTTC
TRBV7-9	NA	TRBJ2-5	TRBD1	CASSQGQGATQYF	TGTGCCAGCAGCCAGGGACAGGGGGCGACCCAGTACTTC
TRBV19	once	TRBJ2-2	NA	CASSISGWAPGELFF	TGTGCCAGTAGTATTTCGGGGTGGGCGCCCGGGGAGCTGTTTTTT
TRBV5-1	few	TRBJ2-1	NA	CASSLEGGNEQFF	TGCGCCAGCAGCTTGGAGGGGGGTAATGAGCAGTTCTTC
TRBV25-1	NA	TRBJ2-5	NA	CASSVLAGIRGQETQYF	TGTGCCAGCAGTGTCTTAGCGGGCATCAGGGGCCAAGAGACCCAGTACTTC
TRBV5-1	few	TRBJ2-5	NA	CASSLEFGTQYF	TGCGCCAGCAGCTTAGAATTTGGGACCCAGTACTTC
TRBV21-1	few	TRBJ2-7	NA	CASQGGNPPCEQYF	TGTGCCAGCCAAGGGGGGAATCCTCCGTGCGAGCAGTACTTC
TRBV2	NA	TRBJ2-4	NA	CASSLGAEGAIQYF	TGTGCCAGCTCCCTTGGGGCCGAAGGGGCCATTCAGTACTTC